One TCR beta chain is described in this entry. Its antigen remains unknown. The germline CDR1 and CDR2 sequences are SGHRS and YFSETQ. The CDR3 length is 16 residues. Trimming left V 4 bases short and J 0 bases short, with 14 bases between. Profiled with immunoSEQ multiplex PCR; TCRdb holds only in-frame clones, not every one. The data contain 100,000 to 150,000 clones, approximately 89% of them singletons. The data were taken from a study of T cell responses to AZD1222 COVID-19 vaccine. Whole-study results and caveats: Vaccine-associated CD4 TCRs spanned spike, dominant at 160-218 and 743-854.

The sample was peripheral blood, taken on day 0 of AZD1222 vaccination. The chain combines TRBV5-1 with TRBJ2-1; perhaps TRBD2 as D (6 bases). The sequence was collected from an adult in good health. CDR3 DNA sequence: TGCGCCAGCAGCCCAGTTCGGGGGAGCTCCTACAATGAGCAGTTCTTC. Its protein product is CASSPVRGSSYNEQFF.